There are a few counts of the clone carrying this T cell receptor beta chain. These data are taken from a study of shared clonotypes between healthy human individuals. TCRdb's table, derived via immunoSEQ multiplex PCR, lists solely in-frame clones and lacks some. The data hold approximately 2,000,000 clones, with around 92% observed a single time. With 4 bases removed from V and 4 bases from J, the gap between germline ends came to 13 bases. Germline-derived CDR1 and CDR2 are SGHVS and FNYEAQ. The CDR3 contains 14 residues. This clonotype originated in a man aged 18 to 35 in good health. Some clones in this sample may be carry-over from other donors' samples. The specimen sequenced was naive CD4+ T cells from PBMCs. Subset defined: CD45RA+ positively selected. The V and J genes are TRBV7-6 and TRBJ1-1; D ambiguous. As DNA, the CDR3 is TGTGCCAGCAGCTCCTTCATGGGAGGCACTGAAGCTTTCTTT. It yields the protein CASSSFMGGTEAFF.